Each of the 27 T cell receptor beta chains below was sequenced from the same sample in a study of T cells expressing NK-cell markers. TCRdb re-analyzed the 5' RACE reads; it lists each CDR3 protein once, without DNA. The sample yields about 110,000 distinct CDR3 sequences, of which the top ten take up 15% to 20%. The sequenced material came from blood T cells: a sorted CD56 or NKG2C T cell subset, CD4+ or CD8+ T cells, or bulk PBMC T cells (not recorded which). The receptors stem from a woman between 18 and 70 years old in good health.

The V gene is TRBV7-8, the J gene TRBJ2-5; TCRdb picks TRBD1, but there is no DNA to check that call. Germline CDR1 is SGHVS and CDR2 is FQNEAQ. The CDR3 consists of 13 residues. CDR3 region: CASSPPGTETQYF.

The rearrangement uses TRBV5-1 and TRBJ1-5. From germline, CDR1 is SGHRS and CDR2 YFSETQ. The CDR3 is 11 amino acids. The CDR3 is CASSFGQPQHF.

This chain joins TRBV5-5 and TRBJ2-7; the D call from TCRdb, TRBD2, cannot be confirmed without DNA. Germline V lookup: CDR1 SGHKS, CDR2 YYEKEE (reference sequence). The CDR3 runs 15 residues. The CDR3: CASSLVWDSPYEQYF.

This chain connects TRBV20-1 to TRBJ2-2; TCRdb proposes TRBD1, but this gene call is untestable without DNA. Germline V gene data show CDR1 as DFQATT and CDR2 as SNEGSKA (reference sequence). The CDR3 has 13 residues. CDR3 in amino acids: CSALTENTGELFF.

The chain employs TRBV12-3 or TRBV12-4 and TRBJ2-5; the D gene TCRdb calls, TRBD1, cannot be checked with no DNA. The CDR3 consists of 13 residues. Here the CDR3 reads CASSLNGGGTQYF.

V usage is TRBV12-3 or TRBV12-4 and J usage is TRBJ2-1; TCRdb's D call, TRBD1, is unchecked because there is no DNA. The length of the CDR3 is 14 residues. The CDR3 sequence: CASSFLQGRDEQFF.

This chain connects TRBV20-1 to TRBJ2-2; TCRdb gives TRBD2 as the D gene, but with no DNA this cannot be confirmed. CDR3 size: 15 residues. The germline V gene has CDR1 DFQATT and CDR2 SNEGSKA (reference sequence). CDR3 loop: CSAGRAGTDTGELFF.

The chain uses TRBV12-3 or TRBV12-4 and TRBJ2-6; TCRdb designates TRBD1, a call that cannot be tested without DNA. The CDR3 is made up of 16 amino acids. CDR3 sequence: CASRGGAGLGANVLTF.

This CDR3 reads CSASAGTLGPNEKLFF. This chain links TRBV20-1 with TRBJ1-4. Looked up from germline, CDR1 is DFQATT and CDR2 is SNEGSKA (reference sequence). The CDR3 totals 16 residues.

The chain recombines TRBV12-3 or TRBV12-4 with TRBJ2-3. The CDR3 is 13 residues long. The CDR3: CASSLPGTDTQYF.

The J gene is TRBJ2-3, the V gene TRBV20-1; with no DNA, the TCRdb D assignment of TRBD1 cannot be verified. The CDR3 is 15 amino acids. Germline CDR1 is DFQATT and CDR2 is SNEGSKA (reference sequence). The CDR3 protein is CSAATGEGSTDTQYF.

The rearrangement links TRBV25-1 to TRBJ1-2; TCRdb's D call of TRBD1 is untestable without DNA. This CDR3 region has 14 residues. Per the germline V gene, CDR1 is MGHDK and CDR2 is SYGVNS. This CDR3 reads CASSDGGFNYGYTF.

V usage is TRBV29-1 and J usage is TRBJ2-4; TCRdb proposes TRBD1, but this gene call is untestable without DNA. Germline CDR1 SQVTM, CDR2 ANQGSEA. This CDR3 is built from 12 residues. CDR3 amino acids: CSVGTGENIQYF. The variable domain in full, with the rest retrieved from reference TRBV29-1 and TRBJ2-4, is SAVISQKPSRDICQRGTSLTIQCQVDSQVTMMFWYRQQPGQSLTLIATANQGSEATYESGFVIDKFPISRPNLTFSTLTVSNMSPEDSSIYLCSVGTGENIQYFGAGTRLSVL.

This chain links TRBV5-8 with TRBJ2-5; TCRdb's assignment of TRBD1 cannot be checked, as there is no DNA. This CDR3 region has 14 residues. Germline CDR1 is SGHTS and CDR2 is YDEGEE. CDR3 protein: CASSFTGAQETQYF. Variable domain in full (rest from reference TRBV5-8 and TRBJ2-5): EAGVTQSPTHLIKTRGQQATLRCSPISGHTSVYWYQQALGLGLQFLLWYDEGEERNRGNFPPRFSGRQFPNYSSELNVNALELEDSALYLCASSFTGAQETQYFGPGTRLLVL.

This chain joins TRBV7-2 and TRBJ2-1; TCRdb outputs TRBD1, but without DNA this stays unchecked. Germline CDR1 and CDR2: SGHTA and FQGNSA. This CDR3 has 15 residues. This chain's CDR3 is CASSSGTGGHNEQFF.

The chain carries TRBV12-3 or TRBV12-4 and TRBJ1-1. The CDR3 totals 12 residues. Here the CDR3 reads CASSPSGTEAFF.

The CDR3 loop is CASSPLATVPESYNEQFF. The chain joins TRBV11-1 to TRBJ2-1; absent DNA, TCRdb's TRBD2 call cannot be checked. The CDR3 spans 18 residues. Germline V gene data show CDR1 as SGHAT and CDR2 as FQDESV (reference sequence).

The chain employs TRBV19 and TRBJ2-5; the TRBD2 assignment by TCRdb is unverifiable without DNA. This CDR3 region has 13 residues. Germline V gene lookup returns CDR1 LNHDA and CDR2 SQIVND (reference sequence). CDR3 loop: CASRTSTVETQYF. The full variable domain, in which reference TRBV19 and TRBJ2-5 provide the parts outside the CDR3, is DGGITQSPKYLFRKEGQNVTLSCEQNLNHDAMYWYRQDPGQGLRLIYYSQIVNDFQKGDIAEGYSVSREKKESFPLTVTSAQKNPTAFYLCASRTSTVETQYFGPGTRLLVL.

The chain's CDR3 is CASSLQSSGANVLTF. The J gene is TRBJ2-6, the V gene TRBV11-1. Germline V gives CDR1 SGHAT, CDR2 FQDESV (reference sequence). There are 15 residues in the CDR3.

The CDR3: CASSPRNRGSIYNEQFF. The chain recombines TRBV5-6 with TRBJ2-1; TCRdb's D call, TRBD1, is unchecked because there is no DNA. This CDR3 has 17 amino acids. Germline values: CDR1 SGHDT, CDR2 YYEEEE.

The CDR3 loop reads CASSYSRVDIQYF. The chain joins TRBV6-2 or TRBV6-3 to TRBJ2-4. Germline V gene data show CDR1 as MNHEY and CDR2 as SVGEGT. The CDR3 spans 13 residues.

The chain joins TRBV20-1 to TRBJ2-5; as DNA is missing, the TRBD1 call by TCRdb cannot be tested. In germline, CDR1 is DFQATT, CDR2 SNEGSKA (reference sequence). There are 16 residues in the CDR3. The CDR3 here is CSAGGPLRDGQETQYF.

The V and J genes are TRBV19 and TRBJ1-1. Germline CDR1 LNHDA, CDR2 SQIVND (reference sequence). This CDR3 has 13 amino acids. The CDR3 is CASSIWEFTEAFF.

The gene calls are TRBV9 and TRBJ1-2; TCRdb outputs TRBD1, but without DNA this stays unchecked. The CDR3 has 15 amino acids. Germline V gene lookup returns CDR1 SGDLS and CDR2 YYNGEE. Here the CDR3 reads CASSPFEGGPYGYTF.

The chain joins TRBV7-9 to TRBJ2-7; no DNA is available, so the TRBD2 call from TCRdb remains unchecked. The CDR3 totals 16 residues. Germline V gene data show CDR1 as SEHNR and CDR2 as FQNEAQ (reference sequence). The CDR3 loop is CASSSQTSGRPYEQYF.

The J gene is TRBJ2-7, the V gene TRBV28; TCRdb calls TRBD1, which cannot be checked without DNA. Germline CDR1 MDHEN, CDR2 SYDVKM. The CDR3 is made up of 13 amino acids. This CDR3 reads CATQGGIAYEQYF.

The chain uses TRBV4-3 and TRBJ1-2. The CDR3 loop spans 14 amino acids. The V gene's germline CDR1 is LGHNA and CDR2 YSLEER. The CDR3: CASSQGAGPGGYTF.